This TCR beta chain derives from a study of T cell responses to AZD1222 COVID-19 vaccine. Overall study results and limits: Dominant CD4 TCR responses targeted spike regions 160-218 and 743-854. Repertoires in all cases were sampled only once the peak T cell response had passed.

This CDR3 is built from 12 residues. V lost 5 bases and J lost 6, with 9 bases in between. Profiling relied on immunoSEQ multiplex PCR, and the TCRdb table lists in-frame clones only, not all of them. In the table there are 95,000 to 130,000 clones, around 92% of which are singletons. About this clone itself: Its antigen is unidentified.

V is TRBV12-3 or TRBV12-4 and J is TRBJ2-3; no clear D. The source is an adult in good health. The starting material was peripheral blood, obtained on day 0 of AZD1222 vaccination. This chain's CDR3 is CASSPLGDTQYF. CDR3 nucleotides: TGTGCCAGCAGTCCCCTTGGGGATACGCAGTATTTT.